Reported below is one T cell receptor (beta chain). What it binds is unknown. A clone one base away is much larger, so this may be a read error. The data stem from a study of glioma-infiltrating T cells. About the study: Blood libraries targeted about 4- to 11-fold coverage of roughly 920,000 T cells. Broader study findings: Patients with low tissue-blood divergence carried a signature set of shared blood CDR3 motifs.

The CDR3 runs to 16 residues. CDR1 is MDHEN, CDR2 SYDVKM, per germline. V dropped 2 bases and J dropped 7 bases, with 18 bases sitting between them. Using RNA template, CDR3s of TCR alpha and beta were amplified with iRepertoire arm-PCR. TCRdb reanalysed the multiplex PCR reads using MiXCR and keeps one entry per CDR3 protein. The sample includes approximately 400,000 distinct CDR3 sequences, approximately 42% of them seen just once. The origin of this receptor is a human donor with low-grade glioma or glioblastoma, undergoing nonglioma brain surgery, or in good health (not recorded which). The genes are TRBV28 and TRBJ2-4; TRBD2 is a possible D gene (5 bases). Sequenced sample: glioma tissue, nonneoplastic brain tissue, or PBMCs (not recorded which). CDR3: CASSLRRLDGINIQYF. The CDR3 DNA reads as TGTGCCAGCAGTTTACGAAGACTGGACGGGATTAACATTCAGTACTTC.